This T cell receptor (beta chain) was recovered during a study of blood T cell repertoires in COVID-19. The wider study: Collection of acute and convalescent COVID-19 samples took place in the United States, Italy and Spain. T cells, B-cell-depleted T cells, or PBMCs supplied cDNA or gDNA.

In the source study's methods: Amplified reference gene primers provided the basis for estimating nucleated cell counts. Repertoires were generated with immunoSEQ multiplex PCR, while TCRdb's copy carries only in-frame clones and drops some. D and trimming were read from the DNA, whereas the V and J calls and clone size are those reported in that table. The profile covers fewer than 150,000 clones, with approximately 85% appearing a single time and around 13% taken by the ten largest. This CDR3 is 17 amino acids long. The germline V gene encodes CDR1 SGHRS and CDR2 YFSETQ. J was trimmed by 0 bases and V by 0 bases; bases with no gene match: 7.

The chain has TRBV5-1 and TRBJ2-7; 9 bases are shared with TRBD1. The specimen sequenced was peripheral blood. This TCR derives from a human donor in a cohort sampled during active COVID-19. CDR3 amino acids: CASSLATGGRSSYEQYF. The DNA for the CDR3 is TGCGCCAGCAGCTTGGCGACAGGGGGAAGAAGCTCCTACGAGCAGTACTTC.